The 9 T cell receptor beta chains given below trace back to one sample, sequenced in a study of identical twins. A single record per CDR3 protein comes from TCRdb applying MiXCR to the 5' RACE reads. The sample consists of 500,000 to 600,000 distinct CDR3 sequences, 22% of them appearing once. These records were also assigned to another study, of T cells expressing NK-cell markers.

The source material was CD4+ T cells sorted from blood. Every receptor here comes from a woman aged 18 to 35 in good health.

This clonotype was found a few times. V and J are TRBV10-3 and TRBJ2-1; 7 positions match TRBD1. The CDR3 contains 13 residues. Germline values: CDR1 ENHRY, CDR2 SYGVKD. Trimming cost V 0 bases and J 10 bases; bases outside gene matches: 3. For the CDR3, the DNA is TGTGCCATCAGTGAGTCTTGGGACAGCGAGCAGTTCTTC. It specifies CAISESWDSEQFF.

This clonotype was seen more than once but under ten times. The chain carries TRBV7-9 and TRBJ2-3; D remains unclear. The CDR3 contains 14 residues. V was trimmed by 6 bases and J by 7 bases, leaving 17 bases between them. In germline, CDR1 is SEHNR, CDR2 FQNEAQ (reference sequence). CDR3 in DNA: TGTGCCAGCAGTCAACCTCCCGGGCTGAATACGCAGTATTTT. Translating it yields CASSQPPGLNTQYF.

There are a few counts of this clonotype. J is TRBJ1-6 and V is TRBV3-1; 8 bases are a match to TRBD1. Germline V lookup: CDR1 LGHDT, CDR2 YNNKEL (reference sequence). This CDR3 region has 15 residues. The J segment lost 7 bases and the V segment lost 4 bases, leaving 6 bases of the junction unmatched. The CDR3, as DNA: TGTGCCAGCAGCCCTGACAGGGGCCTAAATTCACCCCTCCACTTT. Protein product: CASSPDRGLNSPLHF. Full variable domain (remainder filled in from reference TRBV3-1 and TRBJ1-6): DTAVSQTPKYLVTQMGNDKSIKCEQNLGHDTMYWYKQDSKKFLKIMFSYNNKELIINETVPNRFSPKSPDKAHLNLHINSLELGDSAVYFCASSPDRGLNSPLHFGNGTRLTVT.

The chain recombines TRBV7-3 with TRBJ2-2; D may match TRBD1 or TRBD2 (5 bases each). CDR3 length: 14 amino acids. Per germline, CDR1 SGHTA and CDR2 FQGTGA. Trimming removed 4 bases from V and 2 bases from J, with 8 bases in between. The CDR3 region is CASSWDGNTGELFF. CDR3 DNA sequence: TGTGCCAGCAGCTGGGACGGAAACACCGGGGAGCTGTTTTTT. Using reference TRBV7-3 and TRBJ2-2 for the parts outside the CDR3, the full variable domain is GAGVSQTPSNKVTEKGKYVELRCDPISGHTALYWYRQSLGQGPEFLIYFQGTGAADDSGLPNDRFFAVRPEGSVSTLKIQRTERGDSAVYLCASSWDGNTGELFFGEGSRLTVL.

In this sample, this clonotype turned up a few times. The chain links TRBV3-1 to TRBJ2-7, with unresolved D. CDR1 LGHDT and CDR2 YNNKEL come from the germline V gene (reference sequence). The V gene lost 2 bases and the J gene lost 2 bases, with 7 bases spanning the gap. This CDR3 has 13 residues. CDR3 amino acids: CASSQPPTYEQYF. The CDR3 DNA follows: TGTGCCAGCAGCCAACCTCCTACCTACGAGCAGTACTTC.

The chain combines TRBV20-1 with TRBJ2-7; TRBD1 matches 12 bases. Germline trimming cut 6 bases from V and 6 bases from J; bases unmatched to any gene: 6. This CDR3 is 13 amino acids long. Germline V gene lookup returns CDR1 DFQATT and CDR2 SNEGSKA (reference sequence). For the CDR3, the DNA is TGCAGTGCGGGACAGGGGGCGTTTGGCGAGCAGTACTTC. Protein sequence: CSAGQGAFGEQYF.

For the CDR3, the DNA is TGTGCCAGCAGTCTACTAGAGGAAGAGACCCAGTACTTC. Translating gives CASSLLEEETQYF. The V and J genes are TRBV9 and TRBJ2-5, with D possibly being TRBD2 (5 bases). Germline CDR1 and CDR2: SGDLS and YYNGEE. The CDR3 loop spans 13 amino acids. V dropped 5 bases and J dropped 3 bases, with 11 bases sitting between them.

The rearrangement uses TRBV10-3 and TRBJ2-7; a weak D match, TRBD2 (6 bases). CDR3 length: 15 residues. Trimming cost V 3 bases and J 0 bases, with 12 bases left between them. From germline, CDR1 is ENHRY and CDR2 SYGVKD. The CDR3 reads CAISDILANSYEQYF. In DNA, the CDR3 is TGTGCCATCAGTGATATTCTAGCGAACTCCTACGAGCAGTACTTC.

CDR3 nucleotides: TGTGCCAGTAGTATTGAGTATGGCTACACCTTC. It yields the protein CASSIEYGYTF. This chain uses TRBV19 with TRBJ1-2; D is unresolved. V lost 3 bases, J lost 5 bases, and 4 bases lay in between. Looked up from germline, CDR1 is LNHDA and CDR2 is SQIVND (reference sequence). This CDR3 has 11 amino acids.